Detailed here is one TCR beta chain. CDR1 is SGHAT, CDR2 FQNNGV, per germline. The V and J ends lost 3 bases and 6 bases respectively, with 8 bases between them. The CDR3 has 13 residues. This entry comes from a study of blood T cell repertoires in COVID-19. Clones were read by immunoSEQ multiplex PCR, and TCRdb kept only the in-frame ones, dropping some. The sample contains 90,000 to 130,000 clones, about four fifths of which appear only once. The sample comprised peripheral blood. The chain is built from TRBV11-2 and TRBJ1-4, with unresolved D. The sequence came from an older woman with acute or convalescent COVID-19. The CDR3 coding sequence is TGTGCCAGCAGCTTGGGCACCCATGAAAAACTGTTTTTT. This encodes CASSLGTHEKLFF.